This TCR beta chain was sequenced for a study of T cell responses to AZD1222 COVID-19 vaccine. Clones were sequenced by immunoSEQ multiplex PCR, and TCRdb holds only the in-frame ones, with some missing. The sample shows about 160,000 clones, 92% of them seen only once. This CDR3 has 13 residues. Trimming stripped 2 bases from V and 2 bases from J, with 7 bases between. CDR1 is MDHEN, CDR2 SYDVKM, per germline. The sequencing here drew on peripheral blood, taken 28 days after the second AZD1222 dose. The chain has TRBV28 and TRBJ2-7; no reliable D call. The receptor comes from an adult who received the AZD1222 COVID-19 vaccine. In DNA, the CDR3 is TGTGCCAGCAGTTTAGATAAGCCCTACGAGCAGTACTTC. Translating gives CASSLDKPYEQYF.